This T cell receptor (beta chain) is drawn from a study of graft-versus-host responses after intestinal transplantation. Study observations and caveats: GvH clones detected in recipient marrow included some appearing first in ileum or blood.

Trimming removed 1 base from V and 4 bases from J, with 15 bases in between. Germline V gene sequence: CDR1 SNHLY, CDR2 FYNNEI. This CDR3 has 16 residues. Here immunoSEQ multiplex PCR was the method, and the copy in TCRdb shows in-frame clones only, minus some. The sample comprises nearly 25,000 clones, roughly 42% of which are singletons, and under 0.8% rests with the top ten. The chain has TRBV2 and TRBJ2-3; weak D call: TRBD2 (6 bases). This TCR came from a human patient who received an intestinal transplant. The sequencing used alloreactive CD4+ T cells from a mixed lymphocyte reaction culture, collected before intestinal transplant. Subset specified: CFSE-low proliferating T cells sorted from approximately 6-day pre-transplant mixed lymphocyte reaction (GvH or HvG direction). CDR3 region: CASSEVWAGIADTQYF. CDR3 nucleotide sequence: TGTGCCAGCAGTGAAGTTTGGGCGGGGATAGCAGATACGCAGTATTTT.